This T cell receptor beta chain appears in the sequencing data of a study of cytotoxic CD8 clonotypes in ibrutinib-treated CLL. For the study at large: The cohort had around 10 relapsed/refractory and approximately 15 treatment-naive patients, fewer than 18 IGHV unmutated.

The CDR3 has 15 residues. Between the trimmed V and J ends, which lost 4 bases and 0 bases, there was a span of 10 bases. Germline lookup yields CDR1 SGHNT and CDR2 YYREEE (reference sequence). Overall study findings and caveats: Public clonotypes (which were uncommon) either contracted or remained stable on treatment.

Repertoires were generated with immunoSEQ multiplex PCR, while TCRdb's copy carries only in-frame clones and drops some. The sample contains 9,400 or so clones, around 63% of which appear only once. Around 2 micrograms of genomic DNA (from cryopreserved PBMCs) were used for TCR beta libraries. Comment on this clone: The antigen is unknown.

The source is a human donor with chronic lymphocytic leukemia. The genes are TRBV5-4 and TRBJ2-2, with TRBD2 as a possible D gene (6 bases). Sample: PBMCs, taken before ibrutinib treatment. Here the CDR3 reads CASSPGGANTGELFF. CDR3 coding DNA: TGTGCCAGCAGCCCCGGAGGGGCGAACACCGGGGAGCTGTTTTTT.